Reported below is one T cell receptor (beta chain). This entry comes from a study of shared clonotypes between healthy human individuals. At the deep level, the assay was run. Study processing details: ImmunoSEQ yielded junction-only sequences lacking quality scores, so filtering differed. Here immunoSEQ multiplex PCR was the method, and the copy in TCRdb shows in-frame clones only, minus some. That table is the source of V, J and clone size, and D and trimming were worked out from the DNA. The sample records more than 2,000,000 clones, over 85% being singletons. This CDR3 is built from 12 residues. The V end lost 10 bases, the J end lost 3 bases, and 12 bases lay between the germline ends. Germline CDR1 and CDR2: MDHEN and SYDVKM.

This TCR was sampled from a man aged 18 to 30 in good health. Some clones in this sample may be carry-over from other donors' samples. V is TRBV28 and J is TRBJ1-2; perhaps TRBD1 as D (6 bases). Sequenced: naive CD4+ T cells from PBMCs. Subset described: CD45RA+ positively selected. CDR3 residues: CATGGAYYGYTF. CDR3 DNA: TGTGCCACCGGGGGGGCCTACTATGGCTACACCTTC.